A selection of T cell receptor beta chains follows, all from one sample in a study of blood T cell repertoires in COVID-19. Libraries were prepared by immunoSEQ multiplex PCR; TCRdb keeps only in-frame clonotypes and omits some of them. Among almost 100,000 clones, approximately 89% were seen once, and the ten largest hold 9% to 12%. Sequencing was carried out using peripheral blood. The receptors were gathered from a man aged 50-60 years with acute or convalescent COVID-19. CDR3s include the opening cysteine and the closing phenylalanine or tryptophan. The order of the fields is clone size, V gene, J gene, D gene, CDR3 protein, CDR3 DNA. The D gene is left open where the match is weak. Part of the rows lack a size; the others show once, few, many or a class for expanded clones.

NA	TRBV7-8	TRBJ1-5	NA	CASSFSNSNQPQHF	TGTGCCAGCAGCTTCAGTAATAGCAATCAGCCCCAGCATTTT
NA	TRBV19	TRBJ2-3	TRBD2	CASSIGLAGGQDTQYF	TGTGCCAGTAGTATAGGTCTAGCGGGAGGGCAAGATACGCAGTATTTT
NA	TRBV28	TRBJ1-5	NA	CASSFGPHRVNQPQHF	TGTGCCAGCAGTTTTGGGCCCCACAGGGTCAATCAGCCCCAGCATTTT
once	TRBV29-1	TRBJ1-1	TRBD1	CSVQQGGNTEAFF	TGCAGCGTTCAACAGGGGGGGAACACTGAAGCTTTCTTT
NA	TRBV18	TRBJ1-2	NA	CASSPSGFYGYTF	TGTGCCAGCTCACCGTCAGGGTTCTATGGCTACACCTTC
NA	TRBV19	TRBJ1-3	NA	CASSIGNRGNTIYF	TGTGCCAGTAGTATCGGAAACAGGGGAAACACCATATATTTT
once	TRBV7-8	TRBJ1-1	NA	CASSRLGGRYTEAFF	TGTGCCAGCAGCCGTCTTGGGGGCCGGTACACTGAAGCTTTCTTT
NA	TRBV6-5	TRBJ1-5	TRBD1	CASSSRDRSNQPQHF	TGTGCCAGCAGTTCTCGGGACAGAAGCAATCAGCCCCAGCATTTT
NA	TRBV27	TRBJ1-2	NA	CASSSRAGGAGGYTF	TGTGCCAGCAGTTCCCGGGCAGGTGGTGCGGGTGGCTACACCTTC
NA	TRBV6-8	TRBJ2-7	TRBD2	CASRRTGTRFNYEQYF	TGTGCCAGCAGACGAACCGGGACTAGGTTTAATTACGAGCAGTACTTC
NA	TRBV12-3/TRBV12-4	TRBJ2-7	NA	CASSLLASYEQYF	TGTGCCAGCAGTTTACTAGCCTCCTACGAGCAGTACTTC
NA	TRBV20-1	TRBJ2-1	TRBD2	CSASDRLAGVGHFYEQFF	TGCAGTGCTAGTGATCGACTAGCGGGAGTTGGTCATTTCTATGAGCAGTTCTTC
NA	TRBV5-1	TRBJ1-1	NA	CASSLEGGTEAFF	TGCGCCAGCAGCTTGGAAGGAGGAACTGAAGCTTTCTTT
NA	TRBV29-1	TRBJ2-1	TRBD2	CSVDEGAREPYNEQFF	TGCAGCGTTGACGAGGGTGCGCGGGAGCCCTACAATGAGCAGTTCTTC
NA	TRBV6-5	TRBJ2-7	NA	CASSLTSSGEQYF	TGTGCCAGCAGTCTAACTAGCTCTGGCGAGCAGTACTTC
NA	TRBV11-2	TRBJ2-3	TRBD2	CASSVSGGAGDTQYF	TGTGCCAGCAGCGTTAGCGGGGGGGCAGGGGATACGCAGTATTTT
NA	TRBV19	TRBJ1-1	NA	CASSIDWGKRTLTEAFF	TGTGCCAGTAGTATAGATTGGGGTAAAAGGACTCTCACTGAAGCTTTCTTT
NA	TRBV5-4	TRBJ2-1	TRBD2	CASSLESGRNEQFF	TGTGCCAGCAGCTTGGAAAGCGGGAGGAATGAGCAGTTCTTC
few	TRBV2	TRBJ2-1	TRBD2	CASSVQRLAPNEQFF	TGTGCCAGCAGTGTACAAAGACTAGCGCCTAATGAGCAGTTCTTC
once	TRBV20-1	TRBJ1-2	TRBD1	CSASVSGGIYGYTF	TGCAGTGCTAGTGTGTCAGGGGGTATCTATGGCTACACCTTC
NA	TRBV19	TRBJ2-5	TRBD2	CASRQVAGGETQYF	TGTGCCAGCCGTCAAGTAGCGGGTGGGGAGACCCAGTACTTC
NA	TRBV24-1	TRBJ2-3	TRBD2	CATSDAGLAGEVEDTQYF	TGTGCCACCAGTGATGCGGGACTAGCGGGAGAAGTCGAAGATACGCAGTATTTT
once	TRBV5-6	TRBJ2-2	TRBD1	CASSWGDRDTGELFF	TGTGCCAGCAGCTGGGGGGACAGGGACACCGGGGAGCTGTTTTTT
NA	TRBV7-8	TRBJ1-1	NA	CASSLTQGSTEAFF	TGTGCCAGCAGCTTAACGCAGGGGAGCACTGAAGCTTTCTTT
NA	TRBV2	TRBJ2-7	TRBD1	CATGDRYYEQYF	TGTGCAACGGGGGACAGGTACTACGAGCAGTACTTC
NA	TRBV2	TRBJ1-1	NA	CASIVEGNTEAFF	TGTGCCAGCATTGTGGAGGGAAACACTGAAGCTTTCTTT
NA	TRBV3-1/TRBV3-2	TRBJ1-5	NA	CASSPGGGSNQPQHF	TGTGCCAGCAGCCCCGGGGGAGGGAGCAATCAGCCCCAGCATTTT
NA	TRBV9	TRBJ1-2	TRBD1	CASSAGQGGNYGYTF	TGTGCCAGCAGCGCAGGACAGGGGGGTAACTATGGCTACACCTTC
NA	TRBV2	TRBJ2-7	TRBD2	CASSGGLAGGYEQYF	TGTGCCAGCAGTGGAGGACTAGCGGGAGGGTACGAGCAGTACTTC
NA	TRBV18	TRBJ2-7	NA	CASSPPNNEQYF	TGTGCCAGCTCACCACCAAATAACGAGCAGTACTTC
NA	TRBV18	TRBJ2-7	TRBD1	CASSDRQGQNEQYF	TGTGCCAGCTCAGACCGACAGGGCCAGAACGAGCAGTACTTC
NA	TRBV6-5	TRBJ2-2	TRBD2	CASSPLAGKAGELFF	TGTGCCAGCAGCCCGCTAGCGGGTAAGGCCGGGGAGCTGTTTTTT
NA	TRBV11-2	TRBJ1-1	TRBD1	CASRPDRAEAFF	TGTGCCAGCAGACCCGACAGGGCTGAAGCTTTCTTT
NA	TRBV7-8	TRBJ2-3	NA	CASSLAGGLTTDTQYF	TGTGCCAGCAGCTTAGCGGGAGGACTCACCACAGATACGCAGTATTTT
NA	TRBV30	TRBJ2-5	TRBD1	CAWSKLPGTGRETQYF	TGTGCCTGGAGTAAACTCCCGGGGACAGGGCGGGAGACCCAGTACTTC
NA	TRBV6-5	TRBJ1-3	NA	CASSYSSSSGNTIYF	TGTGCCAGCAGTTACTCTAGTAGCTCTGGAAACACCATATATTTT
NA	TRBV11-2	TRBJ2-2	NA	CASSLEGGQTGELFF	TGTGCCAGCAGCTTAGAAGGCGGTCAGACCGGGGAGCTGTTTTTT
NA	TRBV3-1/TRBV3-2	TRBJ1-2	NA	CASSQLSYGYTF	TGTGCCAGCAGCCAGCTGAGCTATGGCTACACCTTC
NA	TRBV27	TRBJ1-6	NA	CASRGRDSYNSPLHF	TGTGCCAGCAGGGGCCGCGACAGCTATAATTCACCCCTCCACTTT
NA	TRBV6-6	TRBJ2-3	TRBD2	CASRDASGRKKDTQYF	TGTGCCAGCAGGGACGCCAGCGGGAGAAAGAAAGATACGCAGTATTTT
NA	TRBV15	TRBJ2-1	TRBD1	CATSRETGVNEQFF	TGTGCCACCAGCAGAGAAACAGGGGTCAATGAGCAGTTCTTC
NA	TRBV19	TRBJ1-3	NA	CASTSPGGRRSSGNTIYF	TGTGCCAGTACGTCGCCGGGGGGGCGAAGAAGCTCTGGAAACACCATATATTTT
NA	TRBV11-1	TRBJ2-3	TRBD2	CASSEGLAGGLDTQYF	TGTGCCAGCAGCGAGGGACTAGCGGGAGGACTAGATACGCAGTATTTT
NA	TRBV12-5	TRBJ2-1	NA	CASGLVQYNEQFF	TGTGCTAGTGGTTTGGTACAGTACAATGAGCAGTTCTTC
NA	TRBV5-6	TRBJ1-5	NA	CASSLGTVNQPQHF	TGTGCCAGCAGCTTGGGAACAGTCAATCAGCCCCAGCATTTT